This T cell receptor beta chain originates from a study of response to subunit inactivated influenza vaccine. Study outcomes and limitations: It was the authors' suggestion that each seasonal influenza vaccination recruits few new T cells.

V was clipped by 0 bases and J by 0 bases; unmatched bases: 8. Germline CDR1 and CDR2: LGHNA and YNFKEQ. CDR3 size: 19 residues. MiXCR was run by TCRdb on the RT-PCR reads, yielding one entry per CDR3 protein. The table lists 590,000 or so distinct CDR3 sequences, approximately 14% of them singletons, with 7.6% in the top ten. This clonotype came up a few times. Its antigen is not known. The J gene is TRBJ2-7, the V gene TRBV4-2; 13 nucleotides match TRBD2. The TCR sequence derives from a man aged 50-60 years who received an inactivated influenza vaccine. The specimen comprised PBMCs from blood, sampled 14 to 15 days before vaccination. The DNA of the CDR3 is TGTGCCAGCAGCCAAGATGTTGGACTAGCGGGGGATAGCTCCTACGAGCAGTACTTC. Amino acids: CASSQDVGLAGDSSYEQYF.